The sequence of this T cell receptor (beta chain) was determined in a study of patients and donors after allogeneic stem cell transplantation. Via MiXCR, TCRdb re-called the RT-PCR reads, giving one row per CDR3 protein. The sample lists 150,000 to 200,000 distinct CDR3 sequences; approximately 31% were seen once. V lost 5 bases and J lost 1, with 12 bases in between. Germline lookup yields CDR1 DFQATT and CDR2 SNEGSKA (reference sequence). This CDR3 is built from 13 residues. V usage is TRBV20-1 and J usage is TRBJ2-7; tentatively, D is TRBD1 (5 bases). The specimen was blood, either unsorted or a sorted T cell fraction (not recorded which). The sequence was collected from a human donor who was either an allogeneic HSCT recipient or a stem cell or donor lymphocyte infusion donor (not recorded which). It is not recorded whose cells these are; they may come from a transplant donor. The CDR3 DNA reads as TGCAGTGCTCTCAGGGAATATTCCTACGAGCAGTACTTC. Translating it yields CSALREYSYEQYF.